The clone carrying this T cell receptor (beta chain) is labeled medium-sized. Germline V gene sequence: CDR1 SGHTA, CDR2 FQGNSA. V dropped 8 bases and J dropped 5 bases, with 30 bases sitting between them. The length of the CDR3 is 18 residues. The sample is drawn from a study of HIV-infected patients and healthy controls. Alpha and beta constant-region primers primed reverse transcription of around 540 ng RNA. Using multiplexing indices, alpha and beta chain libraries were generated apart by chain-specific third strand synthesis. TCRdb reprocessed the 5' RACE reads via MiXCR and lists one record per CDR3 protein. The sample includes roughly 10,000 distinct CDR3 sequences, 6.5% to 10% of them seen just once. No cell fractionation was done, so the repertoire covers all unsorted peripheral blood T cells. Peripheral blood, roughly 2.5 ml, was drawn for RNA extraction.

The sequence was collected from an adult in good health. The material sequenced was blood. V is TRBV7-2 and J is TRBJ1-2, with a possible D match to TRBD1 (5 bases). The chain's CDR3 is CASGAPRASTMSSYGYTF. DNA of the CDR3: TGTGCCAGCGGGGCGCCCAGGGCCTCCACGATGTCCTCTTATGGCTACACCTTC.